The 20 T cell receptor beta chains listed next were all sequenced from one sample in a study of beta chain features in type 1 diabetes. What was sequenced were expressed TCRB transcripts, since all of the isolated RNA had been reverse transcribed. The repertoire was sequenced with immunoSEQ multiplex PCR; TCRdb's copy has only in-frame clones and lacks some. Here the sample spans 120,000 to 150,000 clones, about 10% being singletons. Sequencing was carried out using naive CD4+ T cells from blood. The receptors were gathered from a man younger than 35 in good health.

V usage is TRBV5-4 and J usage is TRBJ1-2; D unresolved. V was trimmed by 4 bases and J by 8 bases, leaving 24 bases between them. This CDR3 comprises 16 residues. Germline lookup yields CDR1 SGHNT and CDR2 YYREEE (reference sequence). Here the CDR3 DNA reads TGTGCCAGCAGCCCTTACGTACCCGGGATCAGAGGGGGCTACACCTTC. It codes for CASSPYVPGIRGGYTF.

This clone was counted a few times. J is TRBJ2-5 and V is TRBV4-2, with D maybe TRBD1 (6 bases). Germline CDR1 is LGHNA and CDR2 is YNFKEQ. The CDR3 extends over 16 amino acids. With 1 base removed from V and 0 bases from J, the gap between germline ends came to 12 bases. The CDR3 nucleotides are TGTGCCAGCAGCCAAGGGAGCGACAGGTACCAAGAGACCCAGTACTTC. Its protein is CASSQGSDRYQETQYF.

This clone was recorded a few times. V gene TRBV27 combines with J gene TRBJ2-5; 9 bases map to TRBD1. The J call is in doubt because the DNA end fits TRBJ2-7 better. CDR3 length: 14 residues. Germline lookup yields CDR1 MNHEY and CDR2 SMNVEV (reference sequence). The CDR3 is CASSLGTGSYEQYF. Written as DNA, the CDR3 is TGTGCCAGCAGTCTAGGGACAGGGTCCTACGAGCAGTACTTC.

The V and J genes are TRBV10-3 and TRBJ2-5; TRBD2 matches 14 bases. The CDR3 is made up of 15 amino acids. The germline CDR1 and CDR2 sequences are ENHRY and SYGVKD. V lost 6 bases and J lost 2; bases outside the gene matches: 2. CDR3 region: CAIRGTSGGQETQYF. CDR3 in DNA: TGTGCCATCAGGGGGACTAGCGGGGGTCAAGAGACCCAGTACTTC.

This clone has only a few counts. This chain joins TRBV7-9 and TRBJ1-6; 10 bases are shared with TRBD1. The ends lost 0 bases at V and 8 bases at J; junction bases unmatched: 4. This CDR3 has 16 residues. The germline CDR1 and CDR2 sequences are SEHNR and FQNEAQ (reference sequence). CDR3 residues: CASSLAGTGVDSPLHF. The CDR3 DNA follows: TGTGCCAGCAGCTTAGCCGGGACAGGGGTGGATTCACCCCTCCACTTT.

Comments on this clone: At the DNA level, this CDR3 is encoded by other sequences in the same sample as well. The chain recombines TRBV7-2 with TRBJ1-1; tentatively, D is TRBD1 (6 bases). The CDR3 contains 14 residues. From germline, CDR1 is SGHTA and CDR2 FQGNSA. V was trimmed by 1 base and J by 2 bases, leaving 8 bases between them. The CDR3 DNA follows: TGTGCCAGCAGCTTAGGGACAGTAAACACTGAAGCTTTCTTT. This codes for CASSLGTVNTEAFF.

This clone was counted between two and nine times. The chain joins TRBV15 to TRBJ2-7; D not resolved. V was pared by 4 bases and J by 2 bases, with 9 bases between. Germline CDR1 is LNHNV and CDR2 is YYDKDF (reference sequence). The CDR3 runs to 13 residues. The CDR3 protein is CATSNRVTYEQYF. CDR3 bases: TGTGCCACCAGCAATCGGGTAACCTACGAGCAGTACTTC. Using reference TRBV15 and TRBJ2-7 for the parts outside the CDR3, the full variable domain is DAMVIQNPRYQVTQFGKPVTLSCSQTLNHNVMYWYQQKSSQAPKLLFHYYDKDFNNEADTPDNFQSRRPNTSFCFLDIRSPGLGDTAMYLCATSNRVTYEQYFGPGTRLTVT.

This clone appeared a few times. The chain is built from TRBV2 and TRBJ1-1; possible D gene TRBD1, 6 bases. Germline V gene sequence: CDR1 SNHLY, CDR2 FYNNEI. This CDR3 is built from 14 residues. The V gene lost 7 bases and the J gene lost 6 bases, with 18 bases spanning the gap. CDR3 coding DNA: TGTGCCAGCACCCGCCGTCCAGGGGTCCCTGAAGCTTTCTTT. It yields the protein CASTRRPGVPEAFF.

The chain couples TRBV7-2 to TRBJ2-3; 12 bases are a match to TRBD2. Germline V lookup: CDR1 SGHTA, CDR2 FQGNSA. V lost 3 bases and J lost 5; bases outside the gene matches: 6. The CDR3 extends over 16 amino acids. Written as DNA, the CDR3 is TGTGCCAGCAGCTTGGGACTAGCGGGTCCCGGAGATACGCAGTATTTT. Translating it yields CASSLGLAGPGDTQYF.

This clone was seen more than once but under ten times. The rearrangement links TRBV29-1 to TRBJ1-2, with D uncertain. Trimming removed 4 bases at V and 5 bases at J, with 17 bases between. CDR3 length: 14 amino acids. Germline-derived CDR1 and CDR2 are SQVTM and ANQGSEA. Written as DNA, the CDR3 is TGCAGCGTTGTGGCCGGAACAGCTCCTTATGGCTACACCTTC. Protein product: CSVVAGTAPYGYTF.

The V and J genes are TRBV6-5 and TRBJ2-1; no clear D. CDR3 size: 12 residues. Germline V gene lookup returns CDR1 MNHEY and CDR2 SVGAGI. Trimming pared 5 bases from V and 5 bases from J, leaving 7 bases between. The CDR3 nucleotides are TGTGCCAGCAGTACCTGGCACAATGAGCAGTTCTTC. This codes for CASSTWHNEQFF.

This clone has a handful of counts. The gene calls are TRBV4-1 and TRBJ2-2, with a tentative D call TRBD2 (5 bases). The CDR3 runs to 15 residues. V shed 3 bases and J shed 3 bases, with 11 bases lying between them. In germline, CDR1 is MGHRA, CDR2 YSYEKL. The CDR3 loop is CASSHPRVDTGELFF. The CDR3 nucleotides are TGCGCCAGCAGCCACCCGAGGGTCGACACCGGGGAGCTGTTTTTT.

This clone has only a few counts. V is TRBV7-9 and J is TRBJ2-1; 9 bases map to TRBD1. Per germline, CDR1 SEHNR and CDR2 FQNEAQ (reference sequence). J gave up 5 bases and V 4 bases, and 9 bases lay outside the gene matches. The CDR3 is made up of 16 amino acids. The CDR3 sequence: CASSSPRDRVDNEQFF. In DNA, the CDR3 is TGTGCCAGCAGCTCGCCCCGGGACAGGGTGGACAATGAGCAGTTCTTC.

V and J are TRBV15 and TRBJ1-2; D might be TRBD1 (6 bases). CDR1 LNHNV and CDR2 YYDKDF come from the germline V gene (reference sequence). The germline V and J ends were trimmed by 0 bases and 4 bases, with 9 bases remaining between them. The CDR3 has 14 amino acids. As DNA, the CDR3 is TGTGCCACCAGCAGAGAAGTGACAGGCTATGGCTACACCTTC. Its translation: CATSREVTGYGYTF. The full variable domain, in which reference TRBV15 and TRBJ1-2 provide the parts outside the CDR3, is DAMVIQNPRYQVTQFGKPVTLSCSQTLNHNVMYWYQQKSSQAPKLLFHYYDKDFNNEADTPDNFQSRRPNTSFCFLDIRSPGLGDTAMYLCATSREVTGYGYTFGSGTRLTVV.

For the CDR3, the DNA is TGTGCCAGCAGCCCGATTGGGCCTAATACGCAGTATTTT. Its translation: CASSPIGPNTQYF. The V gene is TRBV5-6, the J gene TRBJ2-3; D gene ambiguous. The V gene lost 4 bases and the J gene lost 7 bases, with 13 bases spanning the gap. Germline assignment: CDR1 SGHDT and CDR2 YYEEEE. The CDR3 is 13 amino acids. Combining the CDR3 with reference TRBV5-6 and TRBJ2-3 gives the whole variable domain DAGVTQSPTHLIKTRGQQVTLRCSPKSGHDTVSWYQQALGQGPQFIFQYYEEEERQRGNFPDRFSGHQFPNYSSELNVNALLLGDSALYLCASSPIGPNTQYFGPGTRLTVL.

In this sample, this clone turned up a few times. J is TRBJ2-6 and V is TRBV5-1; D not resolved. CDR1 is SGHRS and CDR2 is YFSETQ in the germline V gene. V gave up 4 bases and J gave up 0 bases, with 5 bases separating them. There are 14 residues in the CDR3. CDR3 sequence: CASSHISGANVLTF. The CDR3 region has the DNA TGCGCCAGCAGCCACATCTCTGGGGCCAACGTCCTGACTTTC. The whole variable domain, remainder taken from reference TRBV5-1 and TRBJ2-6, is KAGVTQTPRYLIKTRGQQVTLSCSPISGHRSVSWYQQTPGQGLQFLFEYFSETQRNKGNFPGRFSGRQFSNSRSEMNVSTLELGDSALYLCASSHISGANVLTFGAGSRLTVL.

The table lists this clone with a few counts. This chain uses TRBV2 with TRBJ2-5, with TRBD2 identical over 12 bases. CDR1 and CDR2 from the germline V gene are SNHLY and FYNNEI. V lost 6 bases to trimming and J lost 2 bases; unmatched junction nucleotides: 7. The length of the CDR3 is 16 residues. CDR3 sequence: CASSRTSGGFQETQYF. The DNA for the CDR3 is TGTGCCAGCAGCCGAACTAGCGGGGGGTTTCAAGAGACCCAGTACTTC.

This clone was counted a few times. J is TRBJ2-1 and V is TRBV4-1; tentatively, D is TRBD2 (6 bases). Germline V gene sequence: CDR1 MGHRA, CDR2 YSYEKL. CDR3 length: 16 residues. V lost 1 base to trimming and J lost 4 bases, with 14 bases between them. CDR3: CASSQVRLVEYNEQFF. For the CDR3, the DNA is TGCGCCAGCAGCCAAGTTAGACTAGTTGAATACAATGAGCAGTTCTTC.

The chain has TRBV9 and TRBJ2-3; tentative D call: TRBD2 (5 bases). Germline CDR1 and CDR2: SGDLS and YYNGEE. This CDR3 is 16 amino acids long. V lost 4 bases and J 6 bases, leaving 21 bases between the germline ends. CDR3 protein: CASSPRLAAGRDTQYF. The CDR3 nucleotides read TGTGCCAGCAGCCCTCGTTTGGCGGCGGGCCGGGATACGCAGTATTTT.

This rearrangement joins TRBV29-1 to TRBJ1-2; 8 nucleotides agree with TRBD1. Germline-derived CDR1 and CDR2 are SQVTM and ANQGSEA. This CDR3 comprises 16 residues. V gave up 6 bases and J gave up 4 bases; unmatched junction bases: 16. CDR3 protein: CSVARGGTGIVYGYTF. CDR3 bases: TGCAGCGTCGCTCGTGGGGGGACAGGAATCGTCTATGGCTACACCTTC.